This T cell receptor (beta chain) comes out of a study of blood T cell repertoires in COVID-19 (dated by TCRdb to about 2020). Study-level background: The collaborator samples originated in the United States, Italy and Spain and spanned the acute and convalescent phases of COVID-19. Where HLA class I and class II types were available, the types were taken from metadata supplied by the sample provider, not from assay-based typing. The samples were drawn from two sources: the first 160 participants of the ongoing ImmuneRACE study, and fewer than 1,500 subjects contributed by 6 global collaborators. The material from the prospective study consisted of cDNA or gDNA derived from T cells, B-cell-depleted T cells, or PBMCs. A de-identified subject ID, COVID-19 status, age in years and sex were almost always included in the sample metadata. The repertoires were made available in a free public database intended to serve as a resource for research on the immune response to SARS-CoV-2. Deeply sampled blood TCRbeta repertoires from subjects exposed to, actively infected with, or recovered from COVID-19 were included in the dataset. Study-wide findings and limitations: How much clinical and demographic metadata was included differed by source and by participant, and the metadata was provided uncurated.

Whole blood was collected in K2EDTA tubes by collaborating institutions according to the institutions' own protocols. For TCRbeta analysis, collaborators shipped samples in one of three forms: frozen whole blood, isolated PBMCs, or DNA extracted from either of those sample types. TCRbeta CDR3 regions were amplified from genomic DNA by means of the immunoSEQ Assay, a bias-controlled multiplex PCR. The authors' pipeline ran thus. Within the assay, amplification of reference gene primers was used to estimate how many nucleated cells each sample contained. To quantify the absolute abundance of each unique TCRbeta CDR3 rearrangement, sequence reads were collapsed and filtered. For each sample, productive Simpson clonality was calculated as the square root of Simpson's diversity index across productive rearrangements. In its TCRdb copy, this immuneACCESS table keeps in-frame sequences only and misses some clones. Where compared with another copy, unresolved V genes explain less than half of these, and the others have no known cause. Clone size and the V and J calls come from that table; the DNA yielded D and trimming. The table for this sample lists approximately 80,000 clones; 81% of them were counted only once. The top ten hold roughly 40% of the sample.

The count of this clone is one. No antigen is known for it. There are no base qualities to consult, and no much larger clone falls within one base. The specimen was peripheral blood. The receptor was isolated from a man aged 80 or over with acute or convalescent COVID-19.

CDR3 protein: CASSLDRELLQTLHF. The nucleotide sequence reads TGCGCCAGCAGCTTGGACAGGGAACTTCTTCAAACCCTCCACTTT. The rearrangement joined TRBV5-1 to TRBJ1-6; the best D guess is TRBD1, with 6 bases matching. Trimming costs V 0 bases and J 14 bases, and their ends lie 18 bases apart. CDR1 and CDR2 are drawn from the germline V gene: SGHRS, YFSETQ. The CDR3, cysteine through phenylalanine, is 15 amino acids long. The CDR3 DNA has 45 bases and is translated from base 1.